This paragraph covers one T cell receptor beta chain sequence. This clonotype has only a few counts. The specificity of this receptor is unknown. Base qualities are missing; no much larger clone stands one base away. The sample is drawn from a study of T cells in Graves' hyperthyroidism and ophthalmopathy (dated by TCRdb to about 2019). About the study as a whole: Peripheral blood samples were taken at the time of initial diagnosis, prior to any treatment. In about 6 Graves' hyperthyroidism patients, the study also compared T-cell repertoires from thyroid tissue with T-cell repertoires from blood. Prospective prediction of ophthalmopathy was tested in an independent validation cohort of approximately 18 hyperthyroidism patients and approximately 17 patients who later progressed to ophthalmopathy. The 100 discovery patients were randomly divided into training and test sets at a 7:3 ratio. After sampling, hyperthyroidism patients received methimazole starting at 30 mg daily, and ophthalmopathy patients received high-dose intravenous methylprednisolone. To identify distinguishing TCR V-J signatures, a discovery cohort of 90 to 100 patients was used, comprising some 43 with Graves' ophthalmopathy and 57 with stable Graves' hyperthyroidism. The paper reports TCR Vbeta CDR3 sequencing of approximately 140 peripheral blood samples: approximately 41 ophthalmopathy, under 80 hyperthyroidism and approximately 17 progressor patients. What the research found in general, with its limitations: Blood samples also contained most of the expanded thyroid clonotypes (frequency above 0.001), which suggests that blood repertoires may reflect thyroid immune responses. In validation, the model predicted progression to ophthalmopathy with approximately 71% sensitivity and 72.22% specificity, a median of roughly seven months before onset. Ophthalmopathy was separated from stable hyperthyroidism by a 13 V-J signature model, with approximately 89% sensitivity and about 81% specificity obtained in cross-validation and 80%/75% obtained in testing. No statistical method was used to set the sample size in advance, and investigators knew the group allocation.

The TCR beta CDR3 regions were amplified from the RNA transcripts. The first round of RT-PCR for the TCR CDR3 was performed with the HTBI primer set and the Qiagen OneStep RT-PCR kit. The libraries were constructed in a second round of multiplex PCR and then size-selected and purified. Sequencing of the libraries was done on an Illumina HiSeq2000 using paired-end 100 bp reads. Turning to the authors' computational methods: SOAPnuke was used to process the raw data, with reads discarded if the reads contained adapters or uncalled bases, had a mean Phred below 15, or lacked an exact constant-primer or identifier match. High-quality paired reads were merged with COPE v1.2.5, and unique nucleotide sequences were defined as clonotypes. MiTCR v1.1 was used to align clonotypes to the IMGT TRBV, TRBD and TRBJ reference segments. The analysis was restricted to V-J combinations with a frequency above 0.0001, which together covered 99.2% of the repertoires. The TCS score was defined as the ratio of F50 (clonal expansion) to E x V (chaos), calculated using BLOSUM62-based TCRdist between CDR3 peptides within each V-J. Welch's t-statistics and random forest reduced just over 500 V-J features to 10 to 15, which were used in a naive Bayes classifier (R e1071). TCRdb passed the public sequencing reads through fastp at Q25 and MiXCR, retaining productive beta sequences. Rows merge per CDR3 protein into single entries with the most common DNA and genes. Clone size and V and J calls follow TCRdb, not the original study. The sample profile shows about 420,000 distinct CDR3 sequences; about 15% of them were found once. In total, the top ten clones hold almost 8% of the sample.

From a lookup of the germline V gene (reference sequence), CDR1 and CDR2 are SGHNT and YYREEE. Trimming takes 3 bases from V and 6 bases from J, and the germline ends sit 7 bases apart. Including the terminal cysteine and phenylalanine, the CDR3 comprises 11 residues. Only CDR3 DNA remains: 33 bases, in frame from the first base. Stable Graves' hyperthyroidism was defined as the absence of progression to ophthalmopathy over 18 months of follow-up. The hyperthyroidism patients were between 18 and 65 years old and newly diagnosed, with a disease duration of less than 2 months. Patients with uncontrolled infections, other autoimmune diseases, pregnancy or lactation were excluded. Diagnoses were based on clinical symptoms, serum thyroxine and TRAb, thyroid ultrasound and orbital computed tomography. PBMCs were isolated from more than 9 ml of fresh peripheral blood by Ficoll-Paque density gradient centrifugation. Total RNA was extracted with Trizol reagent, and quality was checked on an Agilent 2100 Bioanalyzer.

Recombination connected TRBV5-4 to TRBJ2-7, with the D gene not clear enough to name. The receptor was derived from a young woman with Graves' hyperthyroidism. Sequenced: blood. The base sequence is TGTGCCAGCAGCTCAAGGTTCGAGCAGTACTTC. This gives the protein CASSSRFEQYF.